A single TCR beta chain is shown here with its context. This sample stems from a study of blood T cells in healthy people across ages. V dropped 5 bases and J dropped 4; count of bases not matched to a gene: 12. Germline values: CDR1 MNHEY, CDR2 SVGAGI. This CDR3 contains 16 residues. The authors ran a second PCR of about 6 to 12 cycles using a sample-barcoded 5' primer and a J-beta primer mix. All samples yielded 2.5 million or more CDR3-containing paired-end reads. TCRdb analysed the 5' RACE reads with MiXCR anew, one entry per CDR3 protein. The table records hundreds of thousands of distinct CDR3 sequences, around 43% of them present only once.

J is TRBJ2-5 and V is TRBV6-5; 8 bases line up with TRBD1. Specimen: blood. The clonotype originates from a man in his sixties in good health. The CDR3 region is CASSIYDRGLGETQYF. The CDR3 bases are TGTGCCAGCAGTATCTACGACAGGGGTTTGGGAGAGACCCAGTACTTC.